Detailed here is one TCR beta chain. The data are from a study of blood T cell repertoires in COVID-19. Per germline, CDR1 KGHSH and CDR2 LQKENI. J lost 6 bases, V lost 1 base, and 0 bases had no gene match. The CDR3 sequence is 13 residues long. Profiled with immunoSEQ multiplex PCR; TCRdb holds only in-frame clones, not every one. The sample yields 40,000 to 55,000 clones, roughly 90% seen once. The chain employs TRBV18 and TRBJ2-7; 10 bases are a match to TRBD2. Sequencing was carried out using peripheral blood. This receptor was obtained from a woman at least 80 years old with acute or convalescent COVID-19. The CDR3 region is CASSPLAGGEQYF. CDR3 DNA: TGTGCCAGCTCACCACTAGCGGGGGGCGAGCAGTACTTC.